This paragraph reports one TCR beta chain. Its antigen is still unknown. The CDR3 is 13 residues long. V lost 3 bases, J lost 6 bases, and 11 bases lay in between. Germline V CDR1 and CDR2: SGHVS, FQNEAQ. Here immunoSEQ multiplex PCR was the method, and the copy in TCRdb shows in-frame clones only, minus some. Among 65,000 to 90,000 clones, about 78% were seen once, and the ten largest hold over 9.5%. Prior to sequencing, the ViraFEST assay stimulated PBMC with viral peptide pools, which expanded the antigen-specific CD4+ T cells. Culture proceeded for more than 8 days, and CD4+ T cells were then isolated. The study found no prior SARS-CoV-2 infection in the vaccine recipients, who tested negative for nucleocapsid antibodies. Approximately 2.1 million PBMC were placed in each well, which was supplemented with 8.5 to 10 IU/ml IL-2 and about 10 ug/ml peptides. The data are from a study of vaccination effects on CD4 cells after COVID-19. Study results and limitations: Convalescent patients were scarce in the study, and it lacked early post-infection timepoints. Clones of infection and vaccine origin contracted markedly late after vaccination. Common cold coronavirus cross-reactivity was shown by only 1 of 255 vaccine-induced clones in healthy vaccinees.

The sequence derives from a human donor who received a COVID-19 vaccine. The material was CD4+ T cells from PBMCs cultured with SARS-CoV-2 spike peptides, obtained before COVID-19 vaccination. The chain is built from TRBV7-8 and TRBJ1-2; D unresolved. CDR3 sequence: CASSFGRADGYTF. CDR3 nucleotides: TGTGCCAGCAGCTTTGGGAGGGCGGATGGCTACACCTTC.